These T cell receptor beta chains were read from a single sample in a study of blood T cell repertoires in COVID-19. Sequenced by immunoSEQ multiplex PCR; TCRdb stores in-frame clones only, minus some. The sample lists roughly 230,000 clones, about 88% occurring once. Sequencing was carried out using peripheral blood. The receptors originated from a woman between 40 and 50 years old who had recovered from COVID-19. The CDR3 runs from the conserved cysteine through the conserved F or W. A D gene is named only where the DNA matches it firmly. Clone size is shown for a subset of rows, as once, few, many or a class of expanded clone.

CDR3 protein: CASSIGQGSYGYTF
CDR3 DNA: TGTGCCAGTAGTATCGGACAGGGGAGCTATGGCTACACCTTC
D gene: TRBD1
V gene: TRBV19
clone size: -
J gene: TRBJ1-2

CDR3 protein: CASRPGQGPRTGELFF
CDR3 DNA: TGTGCCAGCAGACCTGGACAGGGGCCTCGCACCGGGGAGCTGTTTTTT
D gene: TRBD1
V gene: TRBV5-4
clone size: -
J gene: TRBJ2-2

CDR3 protein: CASSQATGVGDTQYF
CDR3 DNA: TGTGCCAGCAGCCAAGCCACGGGGGTAGGAGATACGCAGTATTTT
D gene: -
V gene: TRBV4-2
clone size: -
J gene: TRBJ2-3

CDR3 protein: CASSLRGLGTEAFF
CDR3 DNA: TGTGCCAGCAGCTTGCGGGGTTTAGGAACTGAAGCTTTCTTT
D gene: -
V gene: TRBV7-9
clone size: -
J gene: TRBJ1-1

CDR3 protein: CAWRDRGLPFSNQPQHF
CDR3 DNA: TGTGCCTGGAGGGACAGGGGGCTCCCCTTTAGCAATCAGCCCCAGCATTTT
D gene: TRBD1
V gene: TRBV30
clone size: -
J gene: TRBJ1-5

CDR3 protein: CASSLDRFSSYNEQFF
CDR3 DNA: TGTGCCAGCAGCTTAGATCGGTTTAGTTCTTACAATGAGCAGTTCTTC
D gene: -
V gene: TRBV7-2
clone size: -
J gene: TRBJ2-1

CDR3 protein: CASSLVVPGGGRDTQYF
CDR3 DNA: TGTGCCAGCAGCTTAGTCGTTCCGGGAGGCGGTCGCGATACGCAGTATTTT
D gene: TRBD2
V gene: TRBV7-8
clone size: -
J gene: TRBJ2-3

CDR3 protein: CYLAGCNEQFF
CDR3 DNA: TGCTATCTGGCGGGTTGCAATGAGCAGTTCTTC
D gene: -
V gene: TRBV20-1
clone size: -
J gene: TRBJ2-1

CDR3 protein: CASSPTSGGEKLFF
CDR3 DNA: TGTGCCAGCTCACCAACTTCGGGGGGTGAAAAACTGTTTTTT
D gene: -
V gene: TRBV18
clone size: once
J gene: TRBJ1-4

CDR3 protein: CASSSPYEQYF
CDR3 DNA: TGTGCCAGCAGTTCTCCCTACGAGCAGTACTTC
D gene: -
V gene: TRBV28
clone size: -
J gene: TRBJ2-7

CDR3 protein: CASSYEGVPEKLFF
CDR3 DNA: TGTGCCAGCAGCTATGAAGGGGTACCTGAAAAACTGTTTTTT
D gene: -
V gene: TRBV7-9
clone size: -
J gene: TRBJ1-4

CDR3 protein: CASSQGIGARETQYF
CDR3 DNA: TGCGCCAGCAGCCAAGGGATTGGGGCCCGGGAGACCCAGTACTTC
D gene: -
V gene: TRBV4-3
clone size: -
J gene: TRBJ2-5

CDR3 protein: CASSPLAAVMGGNTIYF
CDR3 DNA: TGTGCCAGCAGCCCCCTGGCGGCAGTTATGGGTGGAAACACCATATATTTT
D gene: -
V gene: TRBV7-2
clone size: -
J gene: TRBJ1-3

CDR3 protein: CAIGVAREEPQHF
CDR3 DNA: TGTGCCATCGGAGTAGCCAGGGAGGAGCCCCAGCATTTT
D gene: -
V gene: TRBV10-3
clone size: -
J gene: TRBJ1-5

CDR3 protein: CASSYRDKGSPPLHF
CDR3 DNA: TGTGCCAGCAGTTACAGGGACAAAGGGAGTCCACCCCTCCACTTT
D gene: -
V gene: TRBV6-2/TRBV6-3
clone size: -
J gene: TRBJ1-6

CDR3 protein: CASSQGRLSELFF
CDR3 DNA: TGCGCCAGCAGCCAAGGGCGGTTGTCGGAGCTGTTTTTT
D gene: -
V gene: TRBV4-3
clone size: -
J gene: TRBJ2-2

CDR3 protein: CASSFPRANEKLFF
CDR3 DNA: TGTGCCAGCAGCTTCCCCAGGGCTAATGAAAAACTGTTTTTT
D gene: -
V gene: TRBV5-5
clone size: -
J gene: TRBJ1-4

CDR3 protein: CASSLRLAVTDTQYF
CDR3 DNA: TGTGCCAGCAGCTTGCGACTAGCGGTAACAGATACGCAGTATTTT
D gene: TRBD2
V gene: TRBV7-6
clone size: -
J gene: TRBJ2-3

CDR3 protein: CSVESVRERVSGELFF
CDR3 DNA: TGCAGCGTTGAATCGGTGCGGGAGCGGGTGTCCGGGGAGCTGTTTTTT
D gene: TRBD2
V gene: TRBV29-1
clone size: -
J gene: TRBJ2-2

CDR3 protein: CASSPMDRPDTQYF
CDR3 DNA: TGTGCCAGCTCACCGATGGACAGACCAGATACGCAGTATTTT
D gene: -
V gene: TRBV18
clone size: -
J gene: TRBJ2-3

CDR3 protein: CASSINTGTGAENEQFF
CDR3 DNA: TGTGCCAGTAGCATAAACACCGGGACAGGGGCCGAGAATGAGCAGTTCTTC
D gene: TRBD1
V gene: TRBV19
clone size: -
J gene: TRBJ2-1

CDR3 protein: CASSPGLAGGPRRTGELFF
CDR3 DNA: TGTGCCAGCAGCCCCGGACTAGCGGGGGGGCCTAGAAGGACCGGGGAGCTGTTTTTT
D gene: TRBD2
V gene: TRBV13
clone size: few
J gene: TRBJ2-2

CDR3 protein: CASSEQGGGTDTQYF
CDR3 DNA: TGTGCCAGCAGTGAACAAGGAGGGGGCACAGATACGCAGTATTTT
D gene: -
V gene: TRBV2
clone size: -
J gene: TRBJ2-3

CDR3 protein: CASSGPYGYTF
CDR3 DNA: TGTGCCAGCTCAGGCCCCTATGGCTACACCTTC
D gene: -
V gene: TRBV21-1
clone size: -
J gene: TRBJ1-2

CDR3 protein: CASSQGRGGNQPQHF
CDR3 DNA: TGTGCCAGCAGCCAGGGTAGGGGTGGCAATCAGCCCCAGCATTTT
D gene: -
V gene: TRBV3-1/TRBV3-2
clone size: -
J gene: TRBJ1-5

CDR3 protein: CASTRHGYGEKLFF
CDR3 DNA: TGTGCCAGCACTCGACATGGGTATGGTGAAAAACTGTTTTTT
D gene: -
V gene: TRBV27
clone size: once
J gene: TRBJ1-4

CDR3 protein: CAWSGTGTTGGELFF
CDR3 DNA: TGTGCCTGGAGTGGGACAGGGACCACGGGCGGGGAGCTGTTTTTT
D gene: TRBD1
V gene: TRBV30
clone size: -
J gene: TRBJ2-2

CDR3 protein: CANKRTVNTEAFF
CDR3 DNA: TGTGCCAACAAGAGGACAGTAAACACTGAAGCTTTCTTT
D gene: -
V gene: TRBV2
clone size: once
J gene: TRBJ1-1

CDR3 protein: CASSDSVTGGVTPLHF
CDR3 DNA: TGTGCCAGCAGTGATTCGGTGACAGGGGGTGTGACACCCCTCCACTTT
D gene: TRBD1
V gene: TRBV2
clone size: -
J gene: TRBJ1-6

CDR3 protein: CTSSPHWSGANVLTF
CDR3 DNA: TGCACCAGCAGCCCGCACTGGTCTGGGGCCAACGTCCTGACTTTC
D gene: -
V gene: TRBV1
clone size: -
J gene: TRBJ2-6

CDR3 protein: CASSLGGSTDTQYF
CDR3 DNA: TGTGCCAGCAGCTTAGGAGGGAGCACAGATACGCAGTATTTT
D gene: -
V gene: TRBV11-2
clone size: -
J gene: TRBJ2-3

CDR3 protein: CATNSVFYTEAFF
CDR3 DNA: TGTGCCACTAACTCGGTATTCTACACTGAAGCTTTCTTT
D gene: -
V gene: TRBV28
clone size: once
J gene: TRBJ1-1

CDR3 protein: CASREDRTYTEAFF
CDR3 DNA: TGTGCCAGCAGGGAGGACAGAACCTACACTGAAGCTTTCTTT
D gene: -
V gene: TRBV27
clone size: -
J gene: TRBJ1-1

CDR3 protein: CASSLHTGDYGYTF
CDR3 DNA: TGCGCCAGCAGCCTTCACACAGGGGACTATGGCTACACCTTC
D gene: TRBD1
V gene: TRBV4-3
clone size: -
J gene: TRBJ1-2

CDR3 protein: CASSSGLAGGGEQYF
CDR3 DNA: TGCGCCAGCAGCTCGGGACTAGCGGGGGGTGGCGAGCAGTACTTC
D gene: TRBD2
V gene: TRBV5-1
clone size: -
J gene: TRBJ2-7

CDR3 protein: CASSSGHVVGYTF
CDR3 DNA: TGTGCCAGCAGTTCGGGACATGTGGTAGGCTACACCTTC
D gene: -
V gene: TRBV6-5
clone size: -
J gene: TRBJ1-2

CDR3 protein: CATSRDPLAYGYTF
CDR3 DNA: TGTGCCACCAGCAGAGACCCCTTGGCCTATGGCTACACCTTC
D gene: -
V gene: TRBV15
clone size: -
J gene: TRBJ1-2

CDR3 protein: CASSPGQGVKGYTF
CDR3 DNA: TGTGCCAGCAGCCCCGGACAGGGGGTCAAAGGCTACACCTTC
D gene: TRBD1
V gene: TRBV6-5
clone size: -
J gene: TRBJ1-2

CDR3 protein: CASRPQGRGNTIYF
CDR3 DNA: TGTGCCAGCAGACCACAGGGTCGCGGAAACACCATATATTTT
D gene: -
V gene: TRBV27
clone size: -
J gene: TRBJ1-3

CDR3 protein: CASSLERGSYNEQFF
CDR3 DNA: TGTGCCAGCAGCTTAGAACGCGGCTCCTACAATGAGCAGTTCTTC
D gene: -
V gene: TRBV11-3
clone size: few
J gene: TRBJ2-1

CDR3 protein: CAWSRGGAEAFF
CDR3 DNA: TGTGCCTGGAGTAGGGGGGGGGCTGAAGCTTTCTTT
D gene: -
V gene: TRBV30
clone size: -
J gene: TRBJ1-1

CDR3 protein: CASSQDWDSSGNTIYF
CDR3 DNA: TGTGCCAGCAGCCAAGATTGGGACAGCTCTGGAAACACCATATATTTT
D gene: TRBD1
V gene: TRBV3-1/TRBV3-2
clone size: -
J gene: TRBJ1-3